This TCR beta chain is drawn from a study of cytomegalovirus exposure and HLA in healthy donors. Study as a whole: The study's early data release held about 85 million unique TCRs from HLA-typed donors.

In its sample, this clone was seen a few times. The V gene's germline CDR1 is SQVTM and CDR2 ANQGSEA. V was shortened by 6 bases and J by 5 bases, with 17 bases between the two germline ends. The CDR3 is made up of 13 amino acids. PCR was performed using 60 Vbeta and 13 Jbeta primers. Per the original methods: In a later analysis, the count reached tens of millions of unique TCR beta chains, with about 10 million shared. Sequenced by immunoSEQ multiplex PCR; TCRdb stores in-frame clones only, minus some. D and trimming were read from the DNA, whereas the V and J calls and clone size are those reported in that table. The sample has some 150,000 clones; around 73% are singletons.

The source is a male donor in good health and CMV-seronegative. What was sequenced was PBMCs. The chain is built from TRBV29-1 and TRBJ2-7; maybe TRBD2 (6 bases). In DNA form, the CDR3 reads TGCAGCGTAAGGGACGGGAGAACGGACGAGCAGTACTTC. Translating gives CSVRDGRTDEQYF.